Below are 29 T cell receptor beta chains sequenced from a single sample in a study of molecular identifiers for immune sequencing clone quantification. A single record per CDR3 protein comes from TCRdb applying MiXCR to the PCR reads. The sample holds almost 20,000 distinct CDR3 sequences, roughly 20% seen once. Input material: naive CD8+ T cells from blood, with Jurkat cell RNA spiked in. As to subset: FACS-sorted CD8+CD4-CCR7+CD45RA+ naive T cells. These receptors originate from a human donor in good health. Some libraries in this study had Jurkat cell RNA spiked in.

This clonotype has more than one count but fewer than ten. The chain recombines TRBV7-9 with TRBJ2-1; D gene unclear. Trimming pared 5 bases from V and 6 bases from J, leaving 20 bases between. The CDR3 consists of 16 residues. Germline-derived CDR1 and CDR2 are SEHNR and FQNEAQ (reference sequence). CDR3 protein: CASSISSRRRINEQFF. The CDR3 DNA sequence: TGTGCCAGCAGCATATCGAGTCGGCGTCGGATCAATGAGCAGTTCTTC.

As to this clonotype: This could be a read error, since a much larger clone is one nucleotide away. This chain uses TRBV28 with TRBJ1-5, with D perhaps matching TRBD1 (5 bases). The germline V and J ends were trimmed by 9 bases and 12 bases, with 18 bases remaining between them. This CDR3 has 12 residues. Germline assignment: CDR1 MDHEN and CDR2 SYDVKM. CDR3 bases: TGTGCCAGTGGGGACTTCCGAACCCACCAGCATTTT. It specifies CASGDFRTHQHF.

This clonotype was seen a single time. CDR3 sequence reads: CASSEHVVQNWNEQYF. DNA of the CDR3: TGTGCCAGCAGTGAACATGTAGTACAAAATTGGAACGAGCAGTACTTC. The gene calls are TRBV2 and TRBJ2-7, with no clear D. The length of the CDR3 is 16 residues. In germline, CDR1 is SNHLY, CDR2 FYNNEI. The germline V and J ends were trimmed by 2 bases and 5 bases, with 19 bases remaining between them.

This clonotype was counted at least ten times. For the CDR3, the DNA is TGCAGCGTTGAAATGGGTACAGGGGGAAGTTACAATGAGCAGTTCTTC. The encoded protein is CSVEMGTGGSYNEQFF. The chain joins TRBV29-1 to TRBJ2-1; 8 bases are a match to TRBD1. Looked up from germline, CDR1 is SQVTM and CDR2 is ANQGSEA. CDR3 length: 16 amino acids. Germline trimming cut 2 bases from V and 4 bases from J; bases unmatched to any gene: 10.

Concerning this clonotype itself: A read error is possible here, since a much larger clone lies one base away. V is TRBV5-6 and J is TRBJ1-1, with 10 bases matching TRBD1. The CDR3 length is 14 residues. Per the germline V gene, CDR1 is SGHDT and CDR2 is YYEEEE. Here the CDR3 DNA reads TGTGCCAACAGCATGGGGACAGGGGATACTGAAGCTTTCTTT. Its translation is CANSMGTGDTEAFF.

About this clonotype itself: A much larger clone lies a single base off, so this may be a read error. This chain uses TRBV5-1 with TRBJ2-2, with no clear D. Germline assignment: CDR1 SGHRS and CDR2 YFSETQ. The CDR3 is made up of 17 amino acids. V gave up 5 bases and J gave up 3 bases, with 20 bases separating them. The CDR3 here is CASRLEISMGDTGELFF. DNA for the CDR3: TGCGCCAGCAGACTGGAAATAAGCATGGGCGACACCGGGGAGCTGTTTTTT.

This clonotype showed up many times. This sequence joins TRBV7-2 and TRBJ2-4, with a weak D call TRBD1 (5 bases). The V end was cut by 1 base, the J end by 1 base, with 14 bases between. This CDR3 contains 17 residues. CDR1 is SGHTA, CDR2 FQGNSA, per germline. The CDR3 nucleotides read TGTGCCAGCAGCTTAGAGGGGCTGGCTTTGGCCAAAAACATTCAGTACTTC. Translating gives CASSLEGLALAKNIQYF.

By sample share, this clonotype is medium-sized. The V and J genes are TRBV12-3 or TRBV12-4 and TRBJ2-7; no definite D call. Trimming pared 6 bases from V and 0 bases from J, leaving 6 bases between. This CDR3 is built from 12 residues. The CDR3 nucleotides are TGTGCCAGCAGGGGCGTCTCCTACGAGCAGTACTTC. Amino acids: CASRGVSYEQYF.

This chain joins TRBV20-1 and TRBJ2-7; the D is unclear. CDR3 length equals 14 residues. Germline CDR1 and CDR2: DFQATT and SNEGSKA (reference sequence). The germline V and J ends were trimmed by 7 bases and 0 bases, with 16 bases remaining between them. This CDR3 is CSVPGSGISYEQYF. The DNA of the CDR3 is TGCAGTGTTCCAGGTTCTGGGATCTCCTACGAGCAGTACTTC.

Concerning this clonotype: A read error is possible here, since a much larger clone lies one base away. The gene calls are TRBV27 and TRBJ2-7, with D unclear. Trimming left V 6 bases short and J 0 bases short, with 9 bases between. This CDR3 is built from 13 residues. Per the germline V gene, CDR1 is MNHEY and CDR2 is SMNVEV (reference sequence). For the CDR3, the DNA is TGTGCCAGCAGCCTGATGGCCTCCTACGAGCAGTACTTC. This sequence encodes CASSLMASYEQYF.

In this sample, this clonotype turned up a few times. The V gene is TRBV4-3, the J gene TRBJ1-6; possibly TRBD1 for D (5 bases). Germline V gene data show CDR1 as LGHNA and CDR2 as YSLEER. Trimming stripped 1 base from V and 7 bases from J, with 11 bases between. This CDR3 spans 15 amino acids. The CDR3, as DNA: TGCGCCAGCAGCCAAGTATACGGGGGAAATTCACCCCTCCACTTT. It translates to CASSQVYGGNSPLHF.

The gene calls are TRBV7-3 and TRBJ2-1, with D perhaps TRBD1 or TRBD2 (7 bases each). The CDR3 spans 14 residues. The germline CDR1 and CDR2 sequences are SGHTA and FQGTGA. V gave up 5 bases and J gave up 10 bases, with 18 bases separating them. CDR3: CASSHQGGAGEQFF. CDR3 nucleotide sequence: TGTGCCAGCAGCCACCAGGGGGGAGCGGGAGAGCAGTTCTTC.

This clonotype has only a few counts. The chain is built from TRBV4-1 and TRBJ2-5; maybe TRBD2 (6 bases). This CDR3 contains 14 residues. V lost 4 bases to trimming and J lost 1 base, with 10 bases between them. From germline, CDR1 is MGHRA and CDR2 YSYEKL. The CDR3 DNA sequence: TGCGCCAGCAGCCGAGGGACTTTCCAAGAGACCCAGTACTTC. This sequence encodes CASSRGTFQETQYF.

V is TRBV7-9 and J is TRBJ2-3, with D possibly being TRBD1 (6 bases). Germline V CDR1 and CDR2: SEHNR, FQNEAQ (reference sequence). This CDR3 is built from 14 residues. With 5 bases removed from V and 2 bases from J, the gap between germline ends came to 11 bases. The CDR3 region is CASSLGDITDTQYF. The DNA for the CDR3 is TGTGCCAGCAGCCTGGGGGACATCACAGATACGCAGTATTTT.

The chain joins TRBV5-4 to TRBJ2-3; D possibly corresponds to TRBD1 (6 bases). V was shortened by 2 bases and J by 1 base, with 8 bases between the two germline ends. This CDR3 comprises 14 residues. The V gene's germline CDR1 is SGHNT and CDR2 YYREEE (reference sequence). In nucleotides, the CDR3 is TGTGCCAGCAGCTTCACAGGGCGCACAGATACGCAGTATTTT. Translating it yields CASSFTGRTDTQYF.

This clonotype was seen repeatedly, ten times or more. This CDR3 is CSARAGGSYEQYF. In DNA, the CDR3 is TGCAGTGCTAGGGCAGGGGGCTCGTACGAGCAGTACTTC. The chain recombines TRBV20-1 with TRBJ2-7; 8 nucleotides line up with TRBD1. The CDR3 length is 13 residues. From germline, CDR1 is DFQATT and CDR2 SNEGSKA (reference sequence). Trimming removed 3 bases from V and 4 bases from J; junction bases left unmatched: 5.

This clonotype came up many times. The V call is TRBV4-3, the J call TRBJ2-5; D might be TRBD2 (5 bases). CDR3 length: 14 amino acids. Germline V gene sequence: CDR1 LGHNA, CDR2 YSLEER. V shed 3 bases and J shed 0 bases, with 8 bases lying between them. This CDR3 reads CASSQKRYQETQYF. CDR3 sequence (DNA): TGCGCCAGCAGCCAGAAGCGGTACCAAGAGACCCAGTACTTC.

This clonotype is categorized as medium-sized (0.01 to 0.1%). The rearrangement links TRBV9 to TRBJ2-5; TRBD2 matches 9 bases. This CDR3 is 16 amino acids long. CDR1 is SGDLS and CDR2 is YYNGEE in the germline V gene. Trimming took 0 bases from V and 5 from J; bases not matched to a gene: 8. The CDR3 reads CASSVGGASGMETQYF. Here the CDR3 DNA reads TGTGCCAGCAGCGTAGGTGGTGCTAGCGGGATGGAGACCCAGTACTTC.

This clonotype is deemed medium-sized (0.01 to 0.1%). This chain connects TRBV7-9 to TRBJ2-7; D is possibly TRBD2 (6 bases). The CDR3 is 15 amino acids. Germline assignment: CDR1 SEHNR and CDR2 FQNEAQ (reference sequence). V was pared by 3 bases and J by 3 bases, with 15 bases between. The CDR3 here is CASSFPGTEGYEQYF. The CDR3 bases are TGTGCCAGCAGCTTCCCCGGGACGGAGGGCTACGAGCAGTACTTC.

In its sample, this clonotype is medium-sized (0.01 to 0.1%). The V gene is TRBV7-2, the J gene TRBJ1-2; D unclear. V was shortened by 6 bases and J by 8 bases, with 13 bases between the two germline ends. Germline CDR1 SGHTA, CDR2 FQGNSA. The CDR3 has 12 residues. The CDR3: CASRRDLEGYTF. DNA of the CDR3: TGTGCCAGCAGGAGAGACTTAGAGGGCTACACCTTC.

V gene TRBV20-1 combines with J gene TRBJ2-7, with D perhaps matching TRBD2 (5 bases). Germline-derived CDR1 and CDR2 are DFQATT and SNEGSKA (reference sequence). The CDR3 consists of 13 residues. V was clipped by 2 bases and J by 3 bases, with 11 bases between them. The CDR3 protein is CSARTGILYEQYF. The CDR3 DNA reads as TGCAGTGCTAGAACCGGGATACTCTACGAGCAGTACTTC.

The CDR3 here is CASSPDPWALGDNEQFF. DNA of the CDR3: TGTGCCAGCTCACCCGATCCGTGGGCGCTAGGGGACAATGAGCAGTTCTTC. V and J are TRBV18 and TRBJ2-1, with D tentatively TRBD1 (5 bases). With 3 bases removed from V and 5 bases from J, the gap between germline ends came to 20 bases. Looked up from germline, CDR1 is KGHSH and CDR2 is LQKENI. CDR3 size: 17 residues.

The sample holds many counts of this clonotype. The chain carries TRBV28 and TRBJ2-5, with TRBD2 as a possible D gene (5 bases). V gave up 10 bases and J gave up 5 bases, with 8 bases separating them. The CDR3 is 10 residues long. In germline, CDR1 is MDHEN, CDR2 SYDVKM. The CDR3 loop is CATRGETQYF. CDR3 coding DNA: TGTGCCACCCGCGGGGAGACCCAGTACTTC.

The J gene is TRBJ2-5, the V gene TRBV7-9; TRBD1 matches 8 bases. Germline lookup yields CDR1 SEHNR and CDR2 FQNEAQ (reference sequence). J lost 4 bases, V lost 4 bases, and 5 bases had no gene match. The CDR3 has 14 residues. CDR3 DNA: TGTGCCAGCAGCTCCCGGACAGGGTTAGAGACCCAGTACTTC. This encodes CASSSRTGLETQYF.

The V and J genes are TRBV28 and TRBJ2-7; D remains unclear. Trimming removed 1 base from V and 2 bases from J, with 9 bases in between. There are 14 residues in the CDR3. In germline, CDR1 is MDHEN, CDR2 SYDVKM. CDR3: CASSLFWQAYEQYF. In DNA, the CDR3 is TGTGCCAGCAGTTTATTTTGGCAGGCCTACGAGCAGTACTTC.

A few counts support this clonotype. The CDR3 coding sequence is TGCAGTGCTAGAGGACAGAACACCGGGGAGCTGTTTTTT. Residues: CSARGQNTGELFF. V is TRBV20-1 and J is TRBJ2-2; D unresolved. Per the germline V gene, CDR1 is DFQATT and CDR2 is SNEGSKA (reference sequence). This CDR3 is 13 amino acids long. V gave up 1 base and J gave up 1 base, with 4 bases separating them.

The sample holds a few counts of this clonotype. This chain uses TRBV18 with TRBJ2-7, with 9 bases aligning to TRBD1. CDR3 length: 17 amino acids. The junction had 12 bases not matched to a gene; V was cut back by 6 bases and J by 0 bases. The germline V gene encodes CDR1 KGHSH and CDR2 LQKENI. In DNA, the CDR3 is TGTGCCAGCTCCGTGACAGGGGGTGAGGGTTACTCCTACGAGCAGTACTTC. Protein: CASSVTGGEGYSYEQYF.

Details on this clonotype: With a much larger clone just one base away, this may be a read error. The chain joins TRBV7-9 to TRBJ2-7; a weak D match, TRBD1 (5 bases). V was trimmed by 1 base and J by 3 bases, leaving 10 bases between them. The length of the CDR3 is 14 residues. Germline CDR1 SEHNR, CDR2 FQNEAQ (reference sequence). CDR3 residues: CASSLVARDYEQYF. The CDR3 DNA sequence: TGTGCCAGCAGCTTAGTAGCCAGGGACTACGAGCAGTACTTC. The entire variable domain, with the rest obtained from reference TRBV7-9 and TRBJ2-7, is as follows: DTGVSQNPRHKITKRGQNVTFRCDPISEHNRLYWYRQTLGQGPEFLTYFQNEAQLEKSRLLSDRFSAERPKGSFSTLEIQRTEQGDSAMYLCASSLVARDYEQYFGPGTRLTVT.

In its sample, this clonotype was seen many times. CDR3: CASSLTGIGPMGFSYEQYF. CDR3 in DNA: TGTGCCAGCAGCCTTACAGGAATCGGTCCTATGGGCTTCTCCTACGAGCAGTACTTC. This chain joins TRBV5-6 and TRBJ2-7; D is perhaps TRBD1 (5 bases). Germline CDR1 and CDR2: SGHDT and YYEEEE. This CDR3 spans 19 amino acids. V was cut by 4 bases and J by 0 bases, with 26 bases left in between.